This record looks at one TCR beta chain sequence and its context. The CDR3 sequence is 16 residues long. Trimming took 4 bases from V and 1 from J; bases not matched to a gene: 10. CDR1 and CDR2 (germline): MNHEY, SVGEGT. This entry belongs to a study of blood T cell repertoires in COVID-19. At the level of the study: Nucleic acid was either cDNA or gDNA, and it came from T cells, B-cell-depleted T cells, or PBMCs.

Per the original methods: Reference gene primer amplification yielded estimated nucleated cell counts. Here immunoSEQ multiplex PCR was the method, and the copy in TCRdb shows in-frame clones only, minus some. V and J calls and clone size come straight from that table; D and trimming were deduced from the DNA. The sample holds about 200,000 clones, around 84% seen once. The sequence came from a man in his forties who had recovered from COVID-19. V and J are TRBV6-2 or TRBV6-3 and TRBJ2-7; 7 bases agree with TRBD1. Material: PBMCs or T cells enriched from blood (not recorded which). CDR3 protein: CASSFLPRGWSYEQYF. The CDR3 DNA follows: TGTGCCAGCAGTTTCCTCCCCAGGGGGTGGTCCTACGAGCAGTACTTC.